This T cell receptor beta chain emerged from a study of T cell changes during pregnancy in multiple sclerosis. Generated by immunoSEQ multiplex PCR, the TCRdb table keeps only in-frame clones and is missing some. In the table there are fewer than 95,000 clones, 90% to 95% of which are singletons. V lost 4 bases, J lost 14 bases, and 11 bases stayed unmatched. Germline V CDR1 and CDR2: SGHRS, YFSETQ. The length of the CDR3 is 14 residues. Source: peripheral blood, taken in the first trimester of pregnancy. V is TRBV5-1 and J is TRBJ1-6; 8 positions match TRBD1. The source is a female donor with multiple sclerosis, enrolled in a pregnancy study. In DNA form, the CDR3 reads TGCGCCAGCAGCCCGGGACAGGCTTTTGGAACCCTCCACTTT. Encoded protein: CASSPGQAFGTLHF.